Described below is a single T cell receptor beta chain sequence and its context. Its antigen is not known. V lost 6 bases to trimming and J lost 4 bases; unmatched junction nucleotides: 10. The CDR3 covers 16 residues. In germline, CDR1 is SGHAT, CDR2 FQDESV (reference sequence). Universal primer sites and UMIs were introduced during 5'RACE template-switching synthesis of TCR cDNA. TCRdb used MiXCR to reprocess the 5' RACE reads, holding one entry per CDR3 protein. Among a few hundred thousand distinct CDR3 sequences listed, 18% were seen once. The data belong to a study of T cells after yellow fever vaccination. Findings of the study overall: The CD4 and CD8 compartments had a small share of their clonotypes in common. Although the secondary response was weaker, it peaked faster, at day 5 versus 15. Most primary-vaccination clones reappeared after the booster (just under 98% CD4, roughly 90% CD8).

This receptor was obtained from a man younger than 35 who received the YFV17D yellow fever vaccine. The sequencing here drew on PBMCs, taken before the yellow fever booster vaccination. The chain is built from TRBV11-1 and TRBJ2-1; 9 positions agree with TRBD1. This CDR3 is CASRPVGDRVYNEQFF. DNA for the CDR3: TGTGCCAGCAGACCTGTCGGGGACAGGGTTTACAATGAGCAGTTCTTC.